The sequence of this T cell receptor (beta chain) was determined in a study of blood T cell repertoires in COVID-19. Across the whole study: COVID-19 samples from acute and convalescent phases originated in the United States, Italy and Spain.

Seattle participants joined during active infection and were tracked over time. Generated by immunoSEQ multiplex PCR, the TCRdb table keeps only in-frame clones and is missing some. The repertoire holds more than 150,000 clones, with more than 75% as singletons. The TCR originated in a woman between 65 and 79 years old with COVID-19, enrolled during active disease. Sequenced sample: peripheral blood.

The CDR3 nucleotides are TGTGCCAGCACCCGGACTAGCGTTTACACCGGGGAGCTGTTTTTT. This encodes CASTRTSVYTGELFF. The gene calls are TRBV7-8 and TRBJ2-2, with 9 bases fitting TRBD2. Germline V gives CDR1 SGHVS, CDR2 FQNEAQ. With V trimmed by 7 bases and J by 3 bases, 6 bases remained unmatched. This CDR3 comprises 15 residues.